This T cell receptor beta chain emerged from a study of graft-versus-host responses after intestinal transplantation. Turning to the study itself: Uniformly, recipients were administered anti-thymocyte globulin induction with subsequent tacrolimus and steroids for two to three years.

In this sample, this clone turned up a few times. The V and J ends lost 1 base and 2 bases respectively, with 8 bases between them. Germline-derived CDR1 and CDR2 are LNHDA and SQIVND (reference sequence). The CDR3 length is 14 residues. Study findings and constraints: Some GvH clones were seen earlier in gut or blood, suggesting intestinal origin.

The repertoire was sequenced with immunoSEQ multiplex PCR; TCRdb's copy has only in-frame clones and lacks some. The table has some 9,800 clones, just over 30% seen once. This TCR derives from a human patient who was an organ donor for intestinal transplantation. The chain uses TRBV19 and TRBJ1-2; weak D call: TRBD1 (5 bases). Sequences were derived from alloreactive CD4+ T cells from a mixed lymphocyte reaction culture, sampled before transplantation. Subset given: CFSE-low proliferating T cells sorted from roughly six-day pre-transplant mixed lymphocyte reaction (GvH or HvG direction). The CDR3 nucleotides are TGTGCCAGTAGTATAGGGGACGGCAACTATGGCTACACCTTC. It specifies CASSIGDGNYGYTF.